These 9 T cell receptor beta chains share one sample of origin, sequenced in a study of shared clonotypes between healthy human individuals. Some clones are missing from TCRdb's copy, which holds only in-frame ones; the method was immunoSEQ multiplex PCR. The table records under 2.5 million clones, less than 95% of them present only once. The sample comprised naive CD4+ T cells from PBMCs. Subset of the sample: CD45RA+ positively selected. The receptors were sampled from a man aged 18 to 29 in good health. Some clones in this sample may be carry-over from other donors' samples.

The CDR3 sequence: CASSVGALVAKNIQYF. In DNA form, the CDR3 reads TGCGCCAGCAGTGTGGGTGCCCTTGTAGCCAAAAACATTCAGTACTTC. This chain uses TRBV10-1 with TRBJ2-4; D not resolved. Germline assignment: CDR1 WNHNN and CDR2 SYGVQD (reference sequence). V dropped 4 bases and J dropped 0 bases, with 13 bases sitting between them. This CDR3 region has 16 residues.

The chain is built from TRBV9 and TRBJ2-2; D tentatively fits TRBD1 or TRBD2 (5 bases each). V lost 4 bases, J lost 0 bases, and 19 bases lay in between. The CDR3 is 18 residues long. Germline V gene lookup returns CDR1 SGDLS and CDR2 YYNGEE. Written as DNA, the CDR3 is TGTGCCAGCAGCAGAAAAAGGGGTAGCGTTCCGAACACCGGGGAGCTGTTTTTT. It encodes CASSRKRGSVPNTGELFF.

This clone was observed a single time. In the same sample, other DNA sequences code for this CDR3. The genes are TRBV10-3 and TRBJ2-1, with 8 bases lining up with TRBD2. CDR1 is ENHRY, CDR2 SYGVKD, per germline. This CDR3 is built from 15 residues. V shed 3 bases, J shed 4 bases, and the junction held 5 bases outside the gene matches. In DNA form, the CDR3 reads TGTGCCATCAGTGACTCCGGACTAGCATACAATGAGCAGTTCTTC. Residues: CAISDSGLAYNEQFF.

The chain joins TRBV28 to TRBJ1-2; D remains unclear. Germline CDR1 and CDR2: MDHEN and SYDVKM. This CDR3 has 14 residues. Trimming pared 10 bases from V and 0 bases from J, leaving 15 bases between. The CDR3 loop reads CATMAIPSNYGYTF. As DNA, the CDR3 is TGTGCCACCATGGCCATCCCCTCTAACTATGGCTACACCTTC.

This clone has only a few counts. Within the sample, other DNA sequences also encode this same CDR3. The chain is built from TRBV7-2 and TRBJ1-5; D uncertain. CDR1 and CDR2 from the germline V gene are SGHTA and FQGNSA. The CDR3 contains 12 residues. V lost 5 bases and J lost 4, with 6 bases in between. As DNA, the CDR3 is TGTGCCAGCAGCCTAGATAATCAGCCCCAGCATTTT. Its translation: CASSLDNQPQHF.

V gene TRBV18 combines with J gene TRBJ1-1; D is ambiguous. Trimming cost V 3 bases and J 0 bases, with 14 bases left between them. CDR1 KGHSH and CDR2 LQKENI come from the germline V gene. The CDR3 has 16 amino acids. The CDR3 DNA sequence: TGTGCCAGCTCACCTGGCCACAGACCTCTGAACACTGAAGCTTTCTTT. It translates to CASSPGHRPLNTEAFF.

V is TRBV9 and J is TRBJ2-7, with D perhaps TRBD1 or TRBD2 (6 bases each). Deletions cut 0 bases from V and 3 bases from J, with 13 bases between. Germline assignment: CDR1 SGDLS and CDR2 YYNGEE. This CDR3 contains 15 residues. The CDR3 region is CASSVEGGAIYEQYF. The CDR3 DNA is TGTGCCAGCAGCGTAGAGGGGGGAGCGATCTACGAGCAGTACTTC. Based on the CDR3 plus reference TRBV9 and TRBJ2-7, the full variable domain is DSGVTQTPKHLITATGQRVTLRCSPRSGDLSVYWYQQSLDQGLQFLIQYYNGEERAKGNILERFSAQQFPDLHSELNLSSLELGDSALYFCASSVEGGAIYEQYFGPGTRLTVT.

The V call is TRBV7-3, the J call TRBJ1-1, with 8 bases identical to TRBD1. CDR1 and CDR2 (germline): SGHTA, FQGTGA. The CDR3 extends over 12 amino acids. V shed 5 bases and J 7 bases; nucleotides not matched to a gene: 3. The CDR3 region is CASSPDRGEAFF. The CDR3 DNA follows: TGTGCCAGCAGCCCAGACAGGGGTGAAGCTTTCTTT.

This clone was recorded only once. V usage is TRBV28 and J usage is TRBJ2-4, with D perhaps TRBD1 or TRBD2 (6 bases each). Germline V CDR1 and CDR2: MDHEN, SYDVKM. The length of the CDR3 is 15 residues. The V and J ends lost 3 bases and 8 bases respectively, with 17 bases between them. The chain's CDR3 is CASSFGGETRDIQYF. The CDR3 region has the DNA TGTGCCAGCAGTTTTGGGGGCGAGACTAGGGACATTCAGTACTTC.